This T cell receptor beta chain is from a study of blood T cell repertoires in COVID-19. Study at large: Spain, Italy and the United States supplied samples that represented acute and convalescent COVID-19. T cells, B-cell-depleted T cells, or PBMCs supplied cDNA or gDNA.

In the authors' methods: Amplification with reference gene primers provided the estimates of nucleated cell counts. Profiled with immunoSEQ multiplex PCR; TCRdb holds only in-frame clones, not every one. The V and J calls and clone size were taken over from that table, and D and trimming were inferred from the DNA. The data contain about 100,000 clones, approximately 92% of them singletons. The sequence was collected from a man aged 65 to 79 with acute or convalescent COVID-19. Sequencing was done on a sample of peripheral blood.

The CDR3 here is CASSPAEGLFF. DNA of the CDR3: TGTGCCAGCTCACCGGCGGAAGGACTGTTTTTT. V is TRBV18 and J is TRBJ1-4; D gene unclear. From germline, CDR1 is KGHSH and CDR2 LQKENI. V was shortened by 3 bases and J by 13 bases, with 9 bases between the two germline ends. The CDR3 contains 11 residues.